This T cell receptor (beta chain) was retrieved from a study of blood T cell repertoires in COVID-19. About the research overall: From T cells, B-cell-depleted T cells, or PBMCs came the material, which was cDNA or gDNA.

Participants spanned ages about 18 to 100 years and resided in 20 to 30 US areas. Symptom resolution, clearance, or two negative PCRs marked the recovered donors of Cohort 3. Study processing details: Counts of nucleated cells, estimated from reference gene primer amplification, were obtained. Produced via immunoSEQ multiplex PCR; TCRdb's table is partial and in-frame only. From that table come the V and J calls and clone size; the DNA was used to work out D and trimming. In the table there are 150,000 to 200,000 clones, approximately 80% of which are singletons. The germline V and J ends were trimmed by 3 bases and 6 bases, with 12 bases remaining between them. CDR1 and CDR2 from the germline V gene are MNHEY and SMNVEV (reference sequence). This CDR3 contains 15 residues.

The TCR was taken from an older woman who had recovered from COVID-19. The chain carries TRBV27 and TRBJ1-6, with D unclear. The sequenced sample was PBMCs or T cells enriched from blood (not recorded which). This chain's CDR3 is CASSLRVRINSPLHF. CDR3 nucleotides: TGTGCCAGCAGTTTGAGGGTCCGGATTAATTCACCCCTCCACTTT.